Shown below are 6 T cell receptor beta chains from a single sample sequenced in a study of blood T cell repertoires in COVID-19. TCRdb's table, derived via immunoSEQ multiplex PCR, lists solely in-frame clones and lacks some. Of about 180,000 clones in the sample, around 79% were seen once. The sequenced material came from peripheral blood. The receptors derive from a woman in her seventies with acute or convalescent COVID-19.

V is TRBV14 and J is TRBJ2-1; TRBD2 matches at 16 bases. The germline V gene encodes CDR1 SGHDN and CDR2 FVKESK. The CDR3 extends over 20 amino acids. Trimming took 3 bases from V and 0 from J; bases not matched to a gene: 8. Here the CDR3 reads CASSHFPGLAGGSSYNEQFF. CDR3 DNA sequence: TGTGCCAGCAGCCATTTCCCGGGACTAGCGGGAGGGAGCTCCTACAATGAGCAGTTCTTC.

The chain links TRBV7-2 to TRBJ2-7, with D tentatively TRBD1 (6 bases). The germline V gene has CDR1 SGHTA and CDR2 FQGNSA. There are 14 residues in the CDR3. The V end was cut by 2 bases, the J end by 3 bases, with 11 bases between. Here the CDR3 DNA reads TGTGCCAGCAGCTTAACAGGGTTGGACTACGAGCAGTACTTC. As protein: CASSLTGLDYEQYF.

CDR3 loop: CSVRRGPNQPQHF. The CDR3 nucleotides are TGCAGCGTTCGTCGAGGGCCCAATCAGCCCCAGCATTTT. The rearrangement links TRBV29-1 to TRBJ1-5; D ambiguous. Trimming removed 5 bases from V and 3 bases from J, with 11 bases in between. The CDR3 totals 13 residues. CDR1 and CDR2 from the germline V gene are SQVTM and ANQGSEA.

The chain has TRBV5-6 and TRBJ1-1; TRBD1 is a possible D gene (6 bases). Germline loops: CDR1 SGHDT, CDR2 YYEEEE. The ends were cut back, 1 base at V and 4 bases at J, with 11 bases in the middle. The CDR3 has 14 amino acids. The CDR3 nucleotides read TGTGCCAGCAGCTTGTATCAGGGGACCACTGAAGCTTTCTTT. Translating it yields CASSLYQGTTEAFF.

This clone turned up a few times. V and J are TRBV7-2 and TRBJ2-7; no clear D. From germline, CDR1 is SGHTA and CDR2 FQGNSA. Trimming took 3 bases from V and 7 from J, leaving 13 bases between them. This CDR3 has 13 residues. Here the CDR3 DNA reads TGTGCCAGCAGCTTGTCGTCCCGGTGGGAGCAGTACTTC. Translating it yields CASSLSSRWEQYF.

The rearrangement joins TRBV4-1 to TRBJ2-5; TRBD2 agrees at 11 bases. Germline CDR1 and CDR2: MGHRA and YSYEKL. CDR3 length: 17 residues. Trimming cost V 1 base and J 2 bases; bases outside gene matches: 6. CDR3 protein: CASSQATSGTVQETQYF. The CDR3 DNA is TGCGCCAGCAGCCAAGCGACTAGCGGGACCGTACAAGAGACCCAGTACTTC.